This T cell receptor beta chain stems from a study of vaccination effects on CD4 cells after COVID-19. Antigen-specific CD4+ T cells were expanded (with viral peptide pools) by the ViraFEST assay ahead of sequencing. After less than 11 days in culture, the CD4+ T cells were isolated. Two doses of BNT162b2 or mRNA-1273 vaccine were administered to participants. IL-2 at approximately 10 IU/ml and peptides at about 10 ug/ml were added to cultured PBMC, fewer than 2.5 million per well. IL-2 medium took the place of half the medium on both days 3 and 7. Clones were read by immunoSEQ multiplex PCR, and TCRdb kept only the in-frame ones, dropping some. Among 27,000 or so clones listed, roughly 85% were seen once. Notes on this clone: Its antigen is not known.

The CDR3 has 12 residues. Trimming stripped 5 bases from V and 8 bases from J, with 10 bases between. Germline CDR1 reads KGHSY; CDR2 reads FQNENV. This specimen was CD4+ T cells from PBMCs cultured with HCoV-NL63 spike peptides, taken after COVID-19 vaccination. The clonotype originates from a human donor who received a COVID-19 vaccine. Some clones in this sample may be carry-over from other donors' samples. The rearrangement links TRBV16 to TRBJ2-1; D remains unclear. The CDR3 nucleotides read TGTGCCAGCAGCTGGACGGTCGATGAGCAGTTCTTC. It yields the protein CASSWTVDEQFF.